This T cell receptor (beta chain) was sequenced during a study of shared clonotypes between healthy human individuals. Naive CD8 cells lacked CD45RO, underwent positive selection for CCR7 and left out terminally differentiated effector memory CD45RA+ cells. This CDR3 comprises 14 residues. With 5 bases removed from V and 2 bases from J, the gap between germline ends came to 13 bases. Germline V CDR1 and CDR2: MNHEY, SMNVEV (reference sequence). Data came from immunoSEQ multiplex PCR; TCRdb stores just in-frame clones and leaves some out. Among about 2.1 million clones listed, roughly 91% were seen once.

The sample consisted of naive CD8+ T cells from PBMCs. This TCR came from a man in his late teens or twenties in good health. Some clones in this sample may be carry-over from other donors' samples. The J gene is TRBJ2-7, the V gene TRBV27; D not certain. CDR3 nucleotide sequence: TGTGCCAGCAGTGCGCGGACGGTGGCCTACGAGCAGTACTTC. It encodes CASSARTVAYEQYF.